A selection of T cell receptor beta chains follows, all from one sample in a study of T-cell reconstitution after alpha-beta-depleted transplantation in children. MiXCR was run by TCRdb on the PCR reads, yielding one entry per CDR3 protein. The table includes 450,000 to 500,000 distinct CDR3 sequences, approximately 12% detected once. Source: PBMCs from the stem cell graft donor, taken from the stem cell graft. These receptors were obtained from a human donor who donated a stem cell graft to a child with combined immunodeficiency. CDR3s include the opening cysteine and the closing phenylalanine or tryptophan. A D gene is named only where the DNA matches it firmly. The size field is filled for only some rows; it gives once, few, many or a size class.

j_call: TRBJ2-3
v_call: TRBV12-3/TRBV12-4
d_call: TRBD2
clone_size: .
cdr3_nt: TGTGCCAGCAGAACCGGACTAGCGGGGGCAGATACGCAGTATTTT
cdr3_aa: CASRTGLAGADTQYF

j_call: TRBJ2-5
v_call: TRBV6-1
d_call: .
clone_size: few
cdr3_nt: TGTGCCAGCAGTCCGCTTTGGGGAGAGACCCAGTACTTC
cdr3_aa: CASSPLWGETQYF

j_call: TRBJ2-1
v_call: TRBV4-3
d_call: TRBD2
clone_size: .
cdr3_nt: TGCGCCAGCAGCCGTATAGCGGGAGTGAATGAGCAGTTCTTC
cdr3_aa: CASSRIAGVNEQFF

j_call: TRBJ2-2
v_call: TRBV29-1
d_call: TRBD2
clone_size: few
cdr3_nt: TGCAGCGTACCGCGGGGGATCCCCGGGGAGCTGTTTTTT
cdr3_aa: CSVPRGIPGELFF

j_call: TRBJ1-1
v_call: TRBV6-5
d_call: TRBD1
clone_size: few
cdr3_nt: TGTGCCAGCCGGCTAGGGGGAAGACAGGGGGCTGAAGCTTTCTTT
cdr3_aa: CASRLGGRQGAEAFF

j_call: TRBJ2-5
v_call: TRBV19
d_call: .
clone_size: .
cdr3_nt: TGTGCCAGTAGTCCCCGACGGAGCGGAGAGACCCAGTACTTC
cdr3_aa: CASSPRRSGETQYF

j_call: TRBJ2-7
v_call: TRBV30
d_call: .
clone_size: .
cdr3_nt: TGTGCCTGGAGTGTTGGGTTTCGGTTAAACTACGAGCAGTACTTC
cdr3_aa: CAWSVGFRLNYEQYF

j_call: TRBJ2-5
v_call: TRBV6-5
d_call: TRBD2
clone_size: few
cdr3_nt: TGTGCCAGCAGTTTTCTAGCGGGAGGGTGGGGGCAAGAGACCCAGTACTTC
cdr3_aa: CASSFLAGGWGQETQYF

j_call: TRBJ1-2
v_call: TRBV12-3/TRBV12-4
d_call: .
clone_size: .
cdr3_nt: TGTGCCAGCACCTGGGGGGGTGCCTATGGCTACACCTTC
cdr3_aa: CASTWGGAYGYTF

j_call: TRBJ2-1
v_call: TRBV20-1
d_call: .
clone_size: once
cdr3_nt: TGCAGTTTATGGGGACAAGCGGGGAGCTCCTACAATGAGCAGTTCTTC
cdr3_aa: CSLWGQAGSSYNEQFF

j_call: TRBJ2-7
v_call: TRBV20-1
d_call: .
clone_size: .
cdr3_nt: TGCAGTGCTACAGAGGCCCCCTACGAGCAGTACTTC
cdr3_aa: CSATEAPYEQYF

j_call: TRBJ2-5
v_call: TRBV10-3
d_call: TRBD1
clone_size: many
cdr3_nt: TGTGCCATCAGCGATACAGGGGGGGAGACCCAGTACTTC
cdr3_aa: CAISDTGGETQYF

j_call: TRBJ2-3
v_call: TRBV11-2
d_call: .
clone_size: few
cdr3_nt: TGTGCCAGCAGCTCGAACAGGGTCGGGACAGATACGCAGTATTTT
cdr3_aa: CASSSNRVGTDTQYF

j_call: TRBJ2-7
v_call: TRBV20-1
d_call: TRBD1
clone_size: many
cdr3_nt: TGCAGTGCCTTAGACAGGGGCGCGGTATACGAGCAGTACTTC
cdr3_aa: CSALDRGAVYEQYF

j_call: TRBJ1-1
v_call: TRBV12-3/TRBV12-4
d_call: TRBD1
clone_size: many
cdr3_nt: TGTGCCAGCAGTTCACATAGCAGGGGGAGAAGGTCTGAAGCTTTCTTT
cdr3_aa: CASSSHSRGRRSEAFF

j_call: TRBJ2-7
v_call: TRBV11-3
d_call: TRBD1
clone_size: few
cdr3_nt: TGTGCCAGCAGCTTCGACAGGGAAGCCGAGCAGTACTTC
cdr3_aa: CASSFDREAEQYF

j_call: TRBJ1-5
v_call: TRBV20-1
d_call: TRBD1
clone_size: few
cdr3_nt: TGCAGTGTTCCGGCGACAGGGTCTAGCAATCAGCCCCAGCATTTT
cdr3_aa: CSVPATGSSNQPQHF

j_call: TRBJ2-7
v_call: TRBV9
d_call: .
clone_size: few
cdr3_nt: TGTGCCAGCAGCGCGACCGGGAACTACGAGCAGTACTTC
cdr3_aa: CASSATGNYEQYF

j_call: TRBJ2-3
v_call: TRBV7-2
d_call: .
clone_size: .
cdr3_nt: TGTGCCAGCAGCTTAGGAATCAATACGCAGTATTTT
cdr3_aa: CASSLGINTQYF

j_call: TRBJ2-3
v_call: TRBV9
d_call: TRBD2
clone_size: .
cdr3_nt: TGTGCCAGCAGCCATAGCGGGGGGGCGGTAGATACGCAGTATTTT
cdr3_aa: CASSHSGGAVDTQYF

j_call: TRBJ1-1
v_call: TRBV18
d_call: .
clone_size: few
cdr3_nt: TGTGCCAGCTCACCAGACGACTCGCCCGGGATGGCTTTCTTT
cdr3_aa: CASSPDDSPGMAFF

j_call: TRBJ2-7
v_call: TRBV7-6
d_call: TRBD2
clone_size: .
cdr3_nt: TGTGCCAGCAGCTTAGCTTGGGTGTCTAGCGGGAGTCAAGCCTACGAGCAGTACTTC
cdr3_aa: CASSLAWVSSGSQAYEQYF

j_call: TRBJ2-5
v_call: TRBV20-1
d_call: .
clone_size: many
cdr3_nt: TGCAGTGCTAGAGGGGAAGCCGGTGTGACCCAGTACTTC
cdr3_aa: CSARGEAGVTQYF

j_call: TRBJ2-1
v_call: TRBV20-1
d_call: .
clone_size: .
cdr3_nt: TGCAGTGCTAGAGATTGGAGCGGACCCCACAATGAGCAGTTCTTC
cdr3_aa: CSARDWSGPHNEQFF

j_call: TRBJ2-1
v_call: TRBV29-1
d_call: .
clone_size: few
cdr3_nt: TGCAGCGTTGAGGGGACGCACTCCTACAATGAGCAGTTCTTC
cdr3_aa: CSVEGTHSYNEQFF

j_call: TRBJ2-7
v_call: TRBV5-5
d_call: .
clone_size: many
cdr3_nt: TGTGCCAGCAGCCCCGAGAGGCGGACTGGCGAGCAGTACTTC
cdr3_aa: CASSPERRTGEQYF

j_call: TRBJ2-2
v_call: TRBV6-2/TRBV6-3
d_call: .
clone_size: .
cdr3_nt: TGTGCCAGCAGTCTCCCACGGGCCGGGGAGCTGTTTTTT
cdr3_aa: CASSLPRAGELFF

j_call: TRBJ2-7
v_call: TRBV5-1
d_call: TRBD2
clone_size: .
cdr3_nt: TGCGCCAGCAGCTTGAGGGGGACTAGCGGGCCCTACGAGCAGTACTTC
cdr3_aa: CASSLRGTSGPYEQYF

j_call: TRBJ2-5
v_call: TRBV12-3/TRBV12-4
d_call: .
clone_size: many
cdr3_nt: TGTGCCAGCAGTTTAGGAGCCTCCCAAGAGACCCAGTACTTC
cdr3_aa: CASSLGASQETQYF

j_call: TRBJ2-7
v_call: TRBV10-3
d_call: TRBD2
clone_size: few
cdr3_nt: TGTGCCACCAGCCACCCGACTAGCGGGACGGGGGAGCAGTACTTC
cdr3_aa: CATSHPTSGTGEQYF

j_call: TRBJ2-5
v_call: TRBV5-1
d_call: TRBD2
clone_size: .
cdr3_nt: TGCGCCAGCAGCGTACGGGGGGGCAAAGAGACCCAGTACTTC
cdr3_aa: CASSVRGGKETQYF

j_call: TRBJ2-7
v_call: TRBV10-3
d_call: TRBD1
clone_size: .
cdr3_nt: TGTGCCATCAGTGAGGACAGGGGGGGCGAGCAGTACTTC
cdr3_aa: CAISEDRGGEQYF

j_call: TRBJ2-2
v_call: TRBV2
d_call: TRBD1
clone_size: few
cdr3_nt: TGTGCCAGCGATTCCCGTCTCTCCGGGACAGGGAGCACCGGGGAGCTGTTTTTT
cdr3_aa: CASDSRLSGTGSTGELFF

j_call: TRBJ2-7
v_call: TRBV29-1
d_call: .
clone_size: many
cdr3_nt: TGCAGCGTTGACAGCGAGAAAAGCTCCTACGAGCAGTACTTC
cdr3_aa: CSVDSEKSSYEQYF

j_call: TRBJ2-5
v_call: TRBV6-2/TRBV6-3
d_call: TRBD1
clone_size: .
cdr3_nt: TGTGCCAGCAGTCAACCGGGACAGGGTATCCAAGAGACCCAGTACTTC
cdr3_aa: CASSQPGQGIQETQYF

j_call: TRBJ2-1
v_call: TRBV5-5
d_call: .
clone_size: few
cdr3_nt: TGTGCCAGCAGCTTCGACGGGTTCTCCTACAATGAGCAGTTCTTC
cdr3_aa: CASSFDGFSYNEQFF

j_call: TRBJ2-6
v_call: TRBV2
d_call: .
clone_size: .
cdr3_nt: TGTGCCAGCAGTGAACTACGAGAGTCAGGGACTGGGGCCAACGTCCTGACTTTC
cdr3_aa: CASSELRESGTGANVLTF

j_call: TRBJ2-7
v_call: TRBV5-1
d_call: .
clone_size: few
cdr3_nt: TGCGCCAGCAGCTGGACCTCTGGTGGGGAGCAGTACTTC
cdr3_aa: CASSWTSGGEQYF

j_call: TRBJ1-1
v_call: TRBV6-2/TRBV6-3
d_call: .
clone_size: .
cdr3_nt: TGTGCCAGCAGTTACGGTACAGAAACGGCTACTGAAGCTTTCTTT
cdr3_aa: CASSYGTETATEAFF

j_call: TRBJ2-2
v_call: TRBV12-3/TRBV12-4
d_call: .
clone_size: many
cdr3_nt: TGTGCCAGCAAGGACTCCTATCTCCCTTCGAACACCGGGGAGCTGTTTTTT
cdr3_aa: CASKDSYLPSNTGELFF

j_call: TRBJ2-1
v_call: TRBV5-6
d_call: TRBD2
clone_size: many
cdr3_nt: TGTGCCAGCAGCTTGTGGACTAGCGGGTACAATGAGCAGTTCTTC
cdr3_aa: CASSLWTSGYNEQFF

j_call: TRBJ1-2
v_call: TRBV15
d_call: .
clone_size: .
cdr3_nt: TGTGCCACCAGCAGAGGAATGGGCATCCCGGAGGGGGGCTACACCTTC
cdr3_aa: CATSRGMGIPEGGYTF

j_call: TRBJ2-1
v_call: TRBV12-3/TRBV12-4
d_call: .
clone_size: .
cdr3_nt: TGTGCCAGCAGTCCCTCGGGGGCTGAGCAGTTCTTC
cdr3_aa: CASSPSGAEQFF